The clone carrying this T cell receptor (beta chain) occurred a few times. These data are taken from a study of cytomegalovirus exposure and HLA in healthy donors. J was trimmed by 7 bases and V by 5 bases; bases with no gene match: 8. The germline gives CDR1 SGHAT, CDR2 FQNNGV. There are 14 residues in the CDR3. PCR involved 60 Vbeta and 13 Jbeta primers. The method was immunoSEQ multiplex PCR; TCRdb's version includes in-frame clones alone and lacks a portion of them. There are over 150,000 clones in the sample; 77% occur only once, and approximately 1.5% lies in the top ten. Sequenced sample: PBMCs. This chain links TRBV11-2 with TRBJ2-1; 7 bases match TRBD2. The clonotype comes from a woman in her 30s in good health and CMV-seropositive. The CDR3 sequence is CASSARLAPNEQFF. CDR3 in DNA: TGTGCCAGCAGCGCCCGACTAGCCCCGAATGAGCAGTTCTTC.